This T cell receptor beta chain was captured in a study of blood T cell repertoires in COVID-19 (dated by TCRdb to 2018 to 2021). About the full investigation: Samples from collaborators originated in the United States, Italy and Spain and spanned both the acute and convalescent phases of COVID-19. The prospective study material was composed of cDNA or gDNA derived from T cells, B-cell-depleted T cells, or PBMCs. The dataset comprised deeply sampled blood TCRbeta repertoires from subjects exposed to, actively infected with, or recovered from COVID-19. The repertoires were made available in a free public database intended to serve as a resource for research on the immune response to SARS-CoV-2. Samples were obtained from the ongoing ImmuneRACE study (first 160 participants) and from some 1,200 subjects provided by 6 global collaborators. A de-identified subject ID, COVID-19 status, age in years and sex were almost always included in the sample metadata. HLA class I and class II types, where available, came from metadata supplied by the sample provider rather than from assay-based typing.

Including the terminal cysteine and phenylalanine, the CDR3 comprises 14 residues. Solely the CDR3 DNA is kept, with 42 bases framed from the first base. Clipping removes 2 bases from V and 4 bases from J, with 4 as the unmatched junction base count. As encoded in the germline V gene (reference sequence), CDR1 is SGHNT while CDR2 is YYREEE. On this clone itself: Its antigen has not been determined. No quality values exist for individual bases; no much larger clone is one base distant.

Whole blood was collected in K2EDTA tubes by collaborating institutions according to the institutions' own protocols. Collaborator samples were shipped for TCRbeta analysis as frozen whole blood, isolated PBMCs, or DNA extracted from either sample type. The investigation overall reported the following: The amount of clinical and demographic metadata varied by source and participant and was provided uncurated.

TCRbeta CDR3 regions were amplified from genomic DNA by means of the immunoSEQ Assay, a bias-controlled multiplex PCR. The published analysis was carried out like this. Within the assay, amplification of reference gene primers was used to estimate how many nucleated cells each sample contained. To quantify the absolute abundance of each unique TCRbeta CDR3 rearrangement, sequence reads were collapsed and filtered. For each sample, productive Simpson clonality was calculated as the square root of Simpson's diversity index over productive rearrangements. The source is immuneACCESS, and TCRdb retained only in-frame sequences with V and J called. Part of the clones is not carried over; for the studies checked, unresolved V genes explain less than half of this, and the remainder is unexplained. That table furnishes V, J and clone size, whereas the DNA furnished D and trimming. The sample contains just under 95,000 clones, over 70% of them found a single time. Under 20% of the sample goes to the ten largest clones.

This receptor chain uses TRBV5-4 and TRBJ2-5; 8 central bases correspond to TRBD1. The sequencing input was peripheral blood. This TCR came from a human donor in a cohort sampled during active COVID-19. The sequenced DNA: TGTGCCAGCAGCTTAACAGGGGGTCTAGAGACCCAGTACTTC. Its coded protein is CASSLTGGLETQYF.